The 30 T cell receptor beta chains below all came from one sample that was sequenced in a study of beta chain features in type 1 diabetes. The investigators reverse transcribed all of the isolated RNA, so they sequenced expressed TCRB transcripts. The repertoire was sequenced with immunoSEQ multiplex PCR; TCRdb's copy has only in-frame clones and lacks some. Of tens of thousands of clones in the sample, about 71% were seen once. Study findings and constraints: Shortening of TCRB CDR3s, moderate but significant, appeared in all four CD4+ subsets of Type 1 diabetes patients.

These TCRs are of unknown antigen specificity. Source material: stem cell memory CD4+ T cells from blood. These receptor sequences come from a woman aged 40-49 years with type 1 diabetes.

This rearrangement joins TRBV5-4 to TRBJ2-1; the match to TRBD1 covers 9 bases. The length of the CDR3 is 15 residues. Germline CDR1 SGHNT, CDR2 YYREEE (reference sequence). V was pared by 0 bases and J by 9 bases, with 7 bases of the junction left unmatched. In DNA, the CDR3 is TGTGCCAGCAGCTTGGGAGGACAGGGGCCGGGTGAGCAGTTCTTC. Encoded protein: CASSLGGQGPGEQFF.

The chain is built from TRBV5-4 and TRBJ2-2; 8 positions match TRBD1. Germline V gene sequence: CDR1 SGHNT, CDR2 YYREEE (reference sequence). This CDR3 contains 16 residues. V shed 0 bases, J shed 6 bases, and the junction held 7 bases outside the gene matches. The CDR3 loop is CASSLVGQGVAGELFF. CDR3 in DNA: TGTGCCAGCAGCTTGGTAGGACAGGGTGTCGCCGGGGAGCTGTTTTTT.

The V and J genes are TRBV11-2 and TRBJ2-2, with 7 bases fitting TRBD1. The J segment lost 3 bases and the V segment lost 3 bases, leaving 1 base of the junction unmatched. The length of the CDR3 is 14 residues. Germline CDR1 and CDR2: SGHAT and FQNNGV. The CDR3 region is CASSFTGDTGELFF. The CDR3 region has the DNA TGTGCCAGCAGCTTCACAGGGGACACCGGGGAGCTGTTTTTT.

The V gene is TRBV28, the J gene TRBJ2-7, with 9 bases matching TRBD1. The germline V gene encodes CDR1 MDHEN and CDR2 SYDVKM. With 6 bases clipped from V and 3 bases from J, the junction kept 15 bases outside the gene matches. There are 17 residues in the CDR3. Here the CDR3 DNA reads TGTGCCAGCAGGACCTCCGGGACAGGGTTGTCCATCTACGAGCAGTACTTC. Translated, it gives CASRTSGTGLSIYEQYF.

Here the CDR3 DNA reads TGTGCCAGCAGTGAAGGGAGTAGCGGGGGCCAAGAGACCCAGTACTTC. It encodes CASSEGSSGGQETQYF. The J gene is TRBJ2-5, the V gene TRBV6-1; 9 bases line up with TRBD2. The CDR3 has 16 residues. CDR1 and CDR2 (germline): MNHNS, SASEGT. The V gene end was trimmed by 1 base and the J gene end by 1 base; junction bases not matched to a gene: 4.

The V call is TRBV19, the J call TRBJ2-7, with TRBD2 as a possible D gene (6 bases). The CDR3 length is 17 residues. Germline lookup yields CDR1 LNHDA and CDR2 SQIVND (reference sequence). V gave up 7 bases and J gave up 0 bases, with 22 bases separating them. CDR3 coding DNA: TGTGCCAGTACTCCTCGTGTGGGCGGGGCCTACTCCTACGAGCAGTACTTC. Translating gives CASTPRVGGAYSYEQYF.

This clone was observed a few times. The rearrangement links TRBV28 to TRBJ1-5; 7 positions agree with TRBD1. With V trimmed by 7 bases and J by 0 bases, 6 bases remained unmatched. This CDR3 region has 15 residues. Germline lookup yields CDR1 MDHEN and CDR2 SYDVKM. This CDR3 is CASIPGQLSNQPQHF. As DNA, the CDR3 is TGTGCCAGCATCCCGGGACAGCTTAGCAATCAGCCCCAGCATTTT.

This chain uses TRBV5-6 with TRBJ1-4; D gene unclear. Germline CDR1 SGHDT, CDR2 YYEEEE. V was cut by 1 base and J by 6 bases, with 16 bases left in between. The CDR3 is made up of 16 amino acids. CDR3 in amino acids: CASSLYRRGEDEKLFF. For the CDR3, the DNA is TGTGCCAGCAGCTTGTATCGGCGTGGGGAGGATGAAAAACTGTTTTTT.

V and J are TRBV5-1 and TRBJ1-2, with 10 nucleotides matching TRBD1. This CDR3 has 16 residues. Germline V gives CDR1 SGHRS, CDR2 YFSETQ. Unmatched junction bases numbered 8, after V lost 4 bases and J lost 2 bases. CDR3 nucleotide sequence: TGCGCCAGCAGCCGCGGGGACAGGGGAACGAACTATGGCTACACCTTC. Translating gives CASSRGDRGTNYGYTF.

In DNA, the CDR3 is TGTGCCAGTAGTGGGTGGACTAGCGGGGGAGATACGCAGTATTTT. Translation: CASSGWTSGGDTQYF. This chain joins TRBV19 and TRBJ2-3, with TRBD2 identical over 13 bases. The V and J ends lost 5 bases and 5 bases, in that order; junction bases with no gene match: 4. The CDR3 consists of 15 residues. Germline lookup yields CDR1 LNHDA and CDR2 SQIVND (reference sequence). Using reference TRBV19 and TRBJ2-3 for the parts outside the CDR3, the full variable domain is DGGITQSPKYLFRKEGQNVTLSCEQNLNHDAMYWYRQDPGQGLRLIYYSQIVNDFQKGDIAEGYSVSREKKESFPLTVTSAQKNPTAFYLCASSGWTSGGDTQYFGPGTRLTVL.

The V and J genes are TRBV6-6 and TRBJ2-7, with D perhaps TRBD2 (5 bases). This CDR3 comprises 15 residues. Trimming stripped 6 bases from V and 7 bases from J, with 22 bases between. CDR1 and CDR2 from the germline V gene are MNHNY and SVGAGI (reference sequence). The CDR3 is CASSRGIAGPVEQYF. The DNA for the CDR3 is TGTGCCAGCAGCCGGGGAATAGCCGGCCCGGTGGAGCAGTACTTC.

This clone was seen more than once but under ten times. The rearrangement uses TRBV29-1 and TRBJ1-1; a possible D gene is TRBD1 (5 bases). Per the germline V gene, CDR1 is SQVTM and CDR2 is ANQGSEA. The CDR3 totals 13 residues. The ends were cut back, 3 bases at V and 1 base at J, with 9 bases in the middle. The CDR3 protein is CSVDGQGNTEAFF. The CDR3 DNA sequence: TGCAGCGTTGACGGGCAGGGGAACACTGAAGCTTTCTTT.

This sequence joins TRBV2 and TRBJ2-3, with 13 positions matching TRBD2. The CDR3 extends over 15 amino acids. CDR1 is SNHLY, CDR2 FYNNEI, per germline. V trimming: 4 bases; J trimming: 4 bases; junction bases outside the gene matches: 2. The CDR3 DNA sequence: TGTGCCAGCAGTGGGACTAGCGGGGGTGCAGATACGCAGTATTTT. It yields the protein CASSGTSGGADTQYF.

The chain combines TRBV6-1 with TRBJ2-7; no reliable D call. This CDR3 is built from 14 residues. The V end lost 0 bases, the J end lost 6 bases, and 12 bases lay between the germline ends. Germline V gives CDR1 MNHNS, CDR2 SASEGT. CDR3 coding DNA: TGTGCCAGCAGTGAAGCGCTTACACCTTTCGAGCAGTACTTC. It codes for CASSEALTPFEQYF.

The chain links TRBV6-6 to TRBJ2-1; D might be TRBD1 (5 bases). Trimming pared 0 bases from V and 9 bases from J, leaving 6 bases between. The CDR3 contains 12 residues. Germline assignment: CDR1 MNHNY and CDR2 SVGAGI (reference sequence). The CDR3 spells CASSYSQGEQFF. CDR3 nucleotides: TGTGCCAGCAGTTACTCTCAGGGTGAGCAGTTCTTC.

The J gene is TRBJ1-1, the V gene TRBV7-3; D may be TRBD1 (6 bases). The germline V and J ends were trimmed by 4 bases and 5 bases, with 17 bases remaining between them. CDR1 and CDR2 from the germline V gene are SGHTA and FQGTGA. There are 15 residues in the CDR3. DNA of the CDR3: TGTGCCAGCAGCTCCCAAGGGGGTTCGCGGACTGAAGCTTTCTTT. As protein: CASSSQGGSRTEAFF.

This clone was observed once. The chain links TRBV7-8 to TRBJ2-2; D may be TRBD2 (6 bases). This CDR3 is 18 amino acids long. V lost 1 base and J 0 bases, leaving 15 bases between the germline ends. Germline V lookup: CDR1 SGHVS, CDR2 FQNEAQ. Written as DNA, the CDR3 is TGTGCCAGCAGCTTAGAGGCGGGGACCGACGCGAACACCGGGGAGCTGTTTTTT. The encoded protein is CASSLEAGTDANTGELFF.

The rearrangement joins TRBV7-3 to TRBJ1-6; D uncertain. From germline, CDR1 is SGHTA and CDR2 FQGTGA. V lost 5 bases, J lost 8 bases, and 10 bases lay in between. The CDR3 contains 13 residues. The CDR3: CASSPREDSPLHF. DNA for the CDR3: TGTGCCAGCAGCCCCCGTGAGGATTCACCCCTCCACTTT.

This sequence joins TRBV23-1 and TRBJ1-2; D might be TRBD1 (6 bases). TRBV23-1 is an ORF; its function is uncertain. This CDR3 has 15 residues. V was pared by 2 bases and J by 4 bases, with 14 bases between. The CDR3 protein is CASSQKGGVLYGYTF. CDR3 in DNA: TGCGCCAGCAGTCAAAAGGGGGGGGTCCTCTATGGCTACACCTTC.

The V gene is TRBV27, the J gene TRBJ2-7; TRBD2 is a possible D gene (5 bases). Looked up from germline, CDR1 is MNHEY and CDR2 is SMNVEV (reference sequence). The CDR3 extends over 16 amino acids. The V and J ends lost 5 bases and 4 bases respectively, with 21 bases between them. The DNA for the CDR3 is TGTGCCAGCAGTCCCCGACGGTCAAGGGAGTGGTACGAGCAGTACTTC. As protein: CASSPRRSREWYEQYF.

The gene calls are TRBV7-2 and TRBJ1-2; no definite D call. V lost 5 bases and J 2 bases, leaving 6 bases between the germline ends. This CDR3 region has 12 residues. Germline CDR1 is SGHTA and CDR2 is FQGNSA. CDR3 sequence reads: CASSVMNYGYTF. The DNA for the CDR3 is TGTGCCAGCAGCGTTATGAACTATGGCTACACCTTC. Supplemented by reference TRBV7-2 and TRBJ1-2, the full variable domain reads GAGVSQSPSNKVTEKGKDVELRCDPISGHTALYWYRQSLGQGLEFLIYFQGNSAPDKSGLPSDRFSAERTGGSVSTLTIQRTQQEDSAVYLCASSVMNYGYTFGSGTRLTVV.

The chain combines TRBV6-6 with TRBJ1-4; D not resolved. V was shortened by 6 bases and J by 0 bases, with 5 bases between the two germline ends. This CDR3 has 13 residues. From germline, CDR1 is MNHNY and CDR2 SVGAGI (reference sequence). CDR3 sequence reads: CASSLSTNEKLFF. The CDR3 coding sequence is TGTGCCAGCAGCCTCTCAACTAATGAAAAACTGTTTTTT.

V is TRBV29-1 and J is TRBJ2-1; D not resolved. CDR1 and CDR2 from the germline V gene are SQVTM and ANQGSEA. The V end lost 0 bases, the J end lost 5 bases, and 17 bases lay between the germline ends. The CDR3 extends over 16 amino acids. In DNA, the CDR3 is TGCAGCGTTGAAGATGTTAGCTGGCGGTTAGACAATGAGCAGTTCTTC. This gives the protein CSVEDVSWRLDNEQFF.

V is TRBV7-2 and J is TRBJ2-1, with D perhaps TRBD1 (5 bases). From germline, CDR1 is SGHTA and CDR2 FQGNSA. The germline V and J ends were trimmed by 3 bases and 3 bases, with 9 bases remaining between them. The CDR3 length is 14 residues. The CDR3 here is CASSFAGNYNEQFF. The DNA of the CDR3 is TGTGCCAGCAGCTTTGCAGGGAACTACAATGAGCAGTTCTTC.

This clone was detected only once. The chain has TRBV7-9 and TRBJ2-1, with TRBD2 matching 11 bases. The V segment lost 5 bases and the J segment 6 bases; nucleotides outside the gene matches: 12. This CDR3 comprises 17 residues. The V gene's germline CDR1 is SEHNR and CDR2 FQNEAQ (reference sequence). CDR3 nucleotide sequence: TGTGCCAGCAGCCCGAGTCCCCTAGCGGGGGGTCCCAATGAGCAGTTCTTC. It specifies CASSPSPLAGGPNEQFF.

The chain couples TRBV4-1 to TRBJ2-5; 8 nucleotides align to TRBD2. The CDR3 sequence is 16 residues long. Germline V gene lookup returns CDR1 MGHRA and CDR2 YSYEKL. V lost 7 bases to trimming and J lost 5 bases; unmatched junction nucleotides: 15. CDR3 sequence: CASIKAGALPPETQYF. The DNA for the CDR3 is TGCGCCAGCATCAAAGCGGGAGCCCTCCCCCCGGAGACCCAGTACTTC.

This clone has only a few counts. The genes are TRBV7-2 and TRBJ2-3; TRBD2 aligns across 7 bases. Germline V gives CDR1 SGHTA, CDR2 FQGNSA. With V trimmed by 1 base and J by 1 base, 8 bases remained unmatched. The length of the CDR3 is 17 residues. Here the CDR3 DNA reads TGTGCCAGCAGCTTAGGATATAGCGGGCTTCGCACAGATACGCAGTATTTT. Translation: CASSLGYSGLRTDTQYF. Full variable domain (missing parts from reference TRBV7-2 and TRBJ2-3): GAGVSQSPSNKVTEKGKDVELRCDPISGHTALYWYRQSLGQGLEFLIYFQGNSAPDKSGLPSDRFSAERTGGSVSTLTIQRTQQEDSAVYLCASSLGYSGLRTDTQYFGPGTRLTVL.

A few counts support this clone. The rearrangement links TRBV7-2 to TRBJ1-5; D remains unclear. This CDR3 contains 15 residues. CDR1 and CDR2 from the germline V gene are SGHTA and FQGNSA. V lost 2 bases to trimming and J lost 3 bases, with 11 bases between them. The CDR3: CASSLKWADNQPQHF. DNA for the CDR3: TGTGCCAGCAGCTTAAAGTGGGCAGACAATCAGCCCCAGCATTTT.

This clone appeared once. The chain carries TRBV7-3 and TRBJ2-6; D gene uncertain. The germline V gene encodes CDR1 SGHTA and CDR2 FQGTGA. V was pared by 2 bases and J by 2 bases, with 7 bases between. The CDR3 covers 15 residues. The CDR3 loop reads CASSLLAAGANVLTF. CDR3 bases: TGTGCCAGCAGCTTACTCGCAGCTGGGGCCAACGTCCTGACTTTC. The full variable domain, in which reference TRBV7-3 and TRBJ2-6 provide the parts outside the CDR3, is GAGVSQTPSNKVTEKGKYVELRCDPISGHTALYWYRQSLGQGPEFLIYFQGTGAADDSGLPNDRFFAVRPEGSVSTLKIQRTERGDSAVYLCASSLLAAGANVLTFGAGSRLTVL.

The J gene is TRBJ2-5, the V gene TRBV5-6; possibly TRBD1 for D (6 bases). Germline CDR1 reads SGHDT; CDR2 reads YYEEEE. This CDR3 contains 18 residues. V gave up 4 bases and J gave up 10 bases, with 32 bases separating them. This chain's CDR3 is CASSPLSGATDSIWNQYF. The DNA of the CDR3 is TGTGCCAGCAGCCCCCTTTCAGGGGCCACCGATAGCATATGGAACCAGTACTTC.